Sequencing of this T cell receptor beta chain was carried out in a study of beta chain features in type 1 diabetes. Turning to the study itself: Examination of sorted cells across all samples involved more than 100,000,000 cells.

The study reverse transcribed the entire isolated RNA, so it sequenced expressed TCRB transcripts. An average of about 3.57 million reads was obtained for naive, central memory and regulatory T cell samples. Clones were read by immunoSEQ multiplex PCR, and TCRdb kept only the in-frame ones, dropping some. The sample shows about 620,000 clones, 15% of them seen only once. Findings and limits, study-wide: In all four CD4+ subsets, TCRB CDR3 length was significantly, moderately reduced in type 1 diabetes. Fewer insertions but more deletions were seen at VDJ junctions in type 1 diabetes patients.

Germline loops: CDR1 SGHRS, CDR2 YFSETQ. The CDR3 loop spans 15 amino acids. V lost 3 bases and J lost 2, with 14 bases in between. In its sample, this clone was seen a few times. Its specificity is unknown. The TCR sequence derives from a man in his late teens or twenties in good health. The specimen was naive CD4+ T cells from blood. The chain has TRBV5-1 and TRBJ2-5; TRBD1 is a possible D gene (6 bases). The CDR3 bases are TGCGCCAGCAGCTCGACGACAGGAGATCAAGAGACCCAGTACTTC. Protein product: CASSSTTGDQETQYF.